This note documents a single T cell receptor beta chain sequence. Sequencing used immunoSEQ multiplex PCR; TCRdb keeps in-frame clones, though not all of them. The sample holds about 300,000 clones, nearly 90% seen once. The data belong to a study of blood T cell repertoires in COVID-19. CDR3 length: 12 amino acids. Trimming took 6 bases from V and 7 from J, leaving 7 bases between them. The chain joins TRBV12-3 or TRBV12-4 to TRBJ1-6, with D hard to call. The specimen was peripheral blood. The clonotype was recovered from a young woman with COVID-19, enrolled during active disease. Written as DNA, the CDR3 is TGTGCCAGCAGGGATAGCAATTCACCCCTCCACTTT. This gives the protein CASRDSNSPLHF.